These T cell receptor beta chains were read from a single sample in a study of shared clonotypes between healthy human individuals. Data came from immunoSEQ multiplex PCR; TCRdb stores just in-frame clones and leaves some out. In the table there are some 2.1 million clones, about 95% of which are singletons. The material sequenced was naive CD8+ T cells sorted from blood. These TCRs come from a man between 18 and 29 years old in good health. Both conserved end residues are part of each CDR3. A D gene is named only where the DNA matches it firmly. A clone size is listed for some rows: how often the clone was seen (once, few, many), or a class if it is expanded.

TRBV6-6	NA	NA	TRBJ1-6	CASSYGGDSPLHF	TGTGCCAGCAGTTACGGTGGGGATTCACCCCTCCACTTT
TRBV7-2	NA	TRBD1	TRBJ2-7	CASSIHAGTAFYEQYF	TGTGCCAGCAGCATTCATGCCGGGACAGCTTTCTACGAGCAGTACTTC
TRBV27	NA	TRBD2	TRBJ2-7	CASSLNGGGEQYF	TGTGCCAGCAGTTTAAATGGGGGGGGCGAGCAGTACTTC
TRBV6-5	few	NA	TRBJ1-6	CASSYGITSPLHF	TGTGCCAGCAGTTACGGGATTACTTCACCCCTCCACTTT
TRBV9	NA	NA	TRBJ2-7	CASGGADRYEQYF	TGTGCCAGCGGAGGAGCGGATCGGTACGAGCAGTACTTC
TRBV6-1	NA	NA	TRBJ2-5	CASSDRDTEETQYF	TGTGCCAGCAGTGACCGGGACACGGAAGAGACCCAGTACTTC
TRBV5-4	NA	NA	TRBJ2-7	CASSLIGGPFEQYF	TGTGCCAGCAGTCTTATCGGGGGTCCCTTCGAGCAGTACTTC
TRBV28	NA	NA	TRBJ2-7	CASSPGHLSYEQYF	TGTGCCAGCAGTCCGGGACACCTTTCCTACGAGCAGTACTTC
TRBV27	NA	NA	TRBJ1-2	CASSLSISDHGYTF	TGTGCCAGCAGTTTATCGATCAGCGACCATGGCTACACCTTC
TRBV27	NA	TRBD2	TRBJ2-7	CASSSTSFYEQYF	TGTGCCAGCAGTTCGACTAGCTTCTACGAGCAGTACTTC
TRBV5-6	NA	NA	TRBJ2-7	CASSLEGKVHEQYF	TGTGCCAGCAGCTTGGAAGGGAAAGTTCACGAGCAGTACTTC
TRBV27	NA	TRBD1	TRBJ2-7	CASSLSPGTDSYEQYF	TGTGCCAGCAGTTTATCGCCCGGGACAGACTCCTACGAGCAGTACTTC
TRBV5-6	NA	NA	TRBJ2-1	CASSFFRDNEQFF	TGTGCCAGCAGCTTCTTCAGGGACAATGAGCAGTTCTTC
TRBV29-1	NA	NA	TRBJ2-7	CSVVSGSSYEQYF	TGCAGCGTTGTCTCGGGGAGCTCCTACGAGCAGTACTTC
TRBV28	few	TRBD1	TRBJ1-1	CASSPRQGLNTEAFF	TGTGCCAGCAGTCCTAGACAGGGTTTGAACACTGAAGCTTTCTTT
TRBV7-9	NA	TRBD1	TRBJ2-5	CASSLVGTGGRQETQYF	TGTGCCAGCAGCTTAGTCGGGACAGGGGGGCGGCAAGAGACCCAGTACTTC
TRBV9	NA	NA	TRBJ2-5	CASSGGQNYLQETQYF	TGTGCCAGCAGCGGCGGACAGAACTATCTCCAAGAGACCCAGTACTTC
TRBV7-6	NA	TRBD2	TRBJ2-7	CASSLALGLAGVDHEQYF	TGTGCCAGCAGCTTAGCCCTGGGACTAGCGGGAGTAGACCACGAGCAGTACTTC
TRBV27	NA	NA	TRBJ1-4	CASRTSIATNEKLFF	TGTGCCAGCAGGACCAGCATCGCAACTAATGAAAAACTGTTTTTT
TRBV27	NA	TRBD2	TRBJ2-7	CASSLYPSGAEQYF	TGTGCCAGCAGTTTATATCCTAGCGGGGCCGAGCAGTACTTC